This entry concerns a single TCR beta chain. Its antigen is currently unknown. Carrying unique molecular identifiers, the cDNA also gained a universal primer site through template switching. MiXCR, run by TCRdb on the 5' RACE reads, gives a single entry per CDR3 protein. Of about 210,000 distinct CDR3 sequences listed, 9.4% are singletons. The sample comes from a study of identical twins. Healthy Caucasians supplied all donations. Points from the study as a whole: Insertions were reduced in abundant cord blood beta clonotypes but not in memory repertoires.

The TCR originated in a woman younger than 35 in good health. The sample consisted of memory (CD45RO+) T cells sorted from blood.

The DNA of the CDR3 is TGTGCCAGCAGCTTAGGATCCGGCGGGGGGCAGGGTGAGCAGTTCTTC. It yields the protein CASSLGSGGGQGEQFF. The genes are TRBV7-3 and TRBJ2-1; 8 bases are a match to TRBD2. The CDR3 contains 16 residues. Germline V gene sequence: CDR1 SGHTA, CDR2 FQGTGA. J gave up 9 bases and V 2 bases, and 12 bases lay outside the gene matches.